This T cell receptor (beta chain) originates from a study of shared clonotypes between healthy human individuals. CD45RA-negative memory and CD45RA+ naive subsets were split from the CD4+ cells. The study, taken as a whole, reports: Owing to a small donor count, the genetic and exposure-history diversity represented was limited.

The CDR3 runs 15 residues. In germline, CDR1 is MNHNS, CDR2 SASEGT. Trimming took 3 bases from V and 0 from J, leaving 9 bases between them. As concerns this clone: The antigen is not known.

In the source study's methods: Owing to the provision of junction-only sequences devoid of quality scores by immunoSEQ, filtering differed. This table comes from immunoSEQ multiplex PCR, and its TCRdb copy is limited to in-frame clones, with some not included. V and J calls and clone size come straight from that table; D and trimming were deduced from the DNA. The profile shows about 2 million clones, 85% to 95% of them singletons. The sequenced sample consisted of naive CD4+ T cells sorted from blood. Indicated subset: CD45RA+ positively selected. This clonotype was obtained from a man aged 18 to 29 in good health. The chain uses TRBV6-1 and TRBJ2-1, with D uncertain. The CDR3 DNA reads TGTGCCAGCAGTGAGTGGCTTAGCTCCTACAATGAGCAGTTCTTC. It codes for CASSEWLSSYNEQFF.